What follows is one T cell receptor (beta chain) and its context. This record belongs to a study of CD8 T cells in Susac syndrome. The sequenced target, TCR beta, came from blood CD8+ and CD4+ T cells. TEMRA cells were enriched by FACS, while CD8+ and CD4+ T cells were obtained through a negative isolation that was performed magnetically. Germline CDR1 and CDR2: LGHDT and YNNKEL (reference sequence). The CDR3 contains 14 residues. V was shortened by 0 bases and J by 4 bases, with 6 bases between the two germline ends. With random hexamers, reverse transcription was performed on about 0.5 to 1 ug of RNA. Amplification of TCR beta CDR3 used immunoSEQ multiplex PCR across 54 Vbeta and 13 Jbeta. Using its own MiXCR run on the immunoSEQ multiplex PCR reads, TCRdb lists one record per CDR3 protein. The data show fewer than 150,000 distinct CDR3 sequences, around 91% seen once.

The chain links TRBV3-1 to TRBJ2-2; D remains unclear. Sequences were obtained from CD8+ T cells from PBMCs. This TCR came from a human donor with multiple sclerosis. The CDR3 coding sequence is TGTGCCAGCAGCCAAGAAAGGTTCACCGGGGAGCTGTTTTTT. Translating gives CASSQERFTGELFF.